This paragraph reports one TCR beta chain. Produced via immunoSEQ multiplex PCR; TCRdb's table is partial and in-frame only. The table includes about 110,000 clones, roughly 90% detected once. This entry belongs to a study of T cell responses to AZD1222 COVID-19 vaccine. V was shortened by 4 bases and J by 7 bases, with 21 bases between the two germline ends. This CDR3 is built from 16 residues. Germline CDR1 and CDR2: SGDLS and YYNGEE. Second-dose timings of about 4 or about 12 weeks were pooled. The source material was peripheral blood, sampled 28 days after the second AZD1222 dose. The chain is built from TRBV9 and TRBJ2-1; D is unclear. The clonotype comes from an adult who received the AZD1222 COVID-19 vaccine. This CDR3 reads CASSPESRGVRNEQFF. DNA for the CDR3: TGTGCCAGCAGCCCCGAAAGTCGCGGAGTTAGGAATGAGCAGTTCTTC.